These T cell receptor beta chains were read from a single sample in a study of human T cells and chemical hapten exposure. One entry per CDR3 protein, called by TCRdb with MiXCR from the RACE reads. The profile shows 80,000 to 100,000 distinct CDR3 sequences, 25% to 35% of them singletons. This specimen was whole blood, taken in connection with sensitization to the hapten diphenylcyclopropenone (DPC). The source is a man in his forties with alopecia areata. Some clones in this sample may be carry-over from other donors' samples. CDR3s include the opening cysteine and the closing phenylalanine or tryptophan. The order of the fields is V gene, J gene, clone size, D gene, CDR3 DNA, CDR3 protein. D genes are given only for firm matches. Clone size is not always given. Where it is, it says once, few, many or a class for expanded clones.

TRBV6-6	TRBJ1-2	few	-	TGTGCCAGCAGGGACCCTAACTATGGCTACACCTTC	CASRDPNYGYTF
TRBV14	TRBJ1-1	-	-	TGTGCCAGCAGTTCCGGGACAATGAACACTGAAGCTTTCTTT	CASSSGTMNTEAFF
TRBV20-1	TRBJ1-1	-	-	TGCAGTGCAACGAAATTTCGGGGCACTCGGGTGGAAGCTTTCTTT	CSATKFRGTRVEAFF
TRBV20-1	TRBJ2-3	-	-	TGCAGTGCTAGAGGACAGCGGGATACGCAGTATTTT	CSARGQRDTQYF
TRBV20-1	TRBJ2-1	few	-	TGCAGTGCTCCGAAGGTTAACGATGAGCAGTTCTTC	CSAPKVNDEQFF
TRBV12-3/TRBV12-4	TRBJ1-6	-	-	TGTGCCAGCAGTTTAGGGGGCCCCATCCACTTT	CASSLGGPIHF
TRBV9	TRBJ2-2	many	TRBD1	TGTGCCAGCAGGGGGGGACAGGGGTACACCGGGGAGCTGTTTTTT	CASRGGQGYTGELFF
TRBV28	TRBJ1-2	-	-	TGTGCCAGCAGTCCCCAAAGGGGGGGCTACACCTTC	CASSPQRGGYTF
TRBV2	TRBJ2-7	few	-	TGTGCCAGCAGTGAAGGGGTTCAGCCCTACGAGCAGTACTTC	CASSEGVQPYEQYF
TRBV3-2	TRBJ2-1	few	-	TGTGCCAGCAGCCCCCGTACTTGTTATGAGCAGTTCTTC	CASSPRTCYEQFF
TRBV10-1	TRBJ1-1	-	TRBD1	TGCGCCAGCAGTAACAGGGGTCAAAAGGGCACTGAAGCTTTCTTT	CASSNRGQKGTEAFF
TRBV5-5	TRBJ2-7	few	-	TGTGCCAGCATCCCCCTGGTCCGAGCCTACGAGCAGTACTTC	CASIPLVRAYEQYF
TRBV12-3/TRBV12-4	TRBJ1-6	few	TRBD1	TGTGCCAGCAGCACGACAGGGGGTAATTCACCCCTCCACTTT	CASSTTGGNSPLHF
TRBV24-1	TRBJ2-5	-	-	TGTGCCACCAGTGACAGAGCCGAGACCTCCCAAGAGACCCAGTACTTC	CATSDRAETSQETQYF
TRBV20-1	TRBJ2-3	few	TRBD2	TGCAGTGCTCCGGGACTAGCGGGAGGATCGCCAGATACGCAGTATTTT	CSAPGLAGGSPDTQYF
TRBV3-1	TRBJ2-3	few	TRBD2	TGTGCCAGCAGTTCCACTAGCGGACGCACAGATACGCAGTATTTT	CASSSTSGRTDTQYF
TRBV11-3	TRBJ1-6	-	-	TGTGCCAGCAGCTCGGGGTTGGGGAATTCACCCCTCCACTTT	CASSSGLGNSPLHF
TRBV11-1	TRBJ2-5	-	-	TGTGCCAGCAGCTTGGGGAATGGGGGCCAGTGGACCCAGTACTTC	CASSLGNGGQWTQYF
TRBV9	TRBJ2-2	few	TRBD2	TGTGCCAGCAGCCCCACTAGCGAGGGCGGGGAGCTGTTTTTT	CASSPTSEGGELFF
TRBV5-6	TRBJ2-1	few	TRBD2	TGTGCCAGCAGCTTGTGGCGGGAGGGCCGGGATGAGCAGTTCTTC	CASSLWREGRDEQFF
TRBV4-3	TRBJ2-3	-	TRBD2	TGCGCCAGCAGCCAAGCAAGACTAGCGGGAGCTACAGATACGCAGTATTTT	CASSQARLAGATDTQYF
TRBV7-8	TRBJ2-7	-	TRBD2	TGTGCCAGCAGCTCGACGGGACTAGCGCTCGAGCAGTACTTC	CASSSTGLALEQYF
TRBV6-5	TRBJ2-3	-	TRBD2	TGTGCCAGCAGTTACTCCCTAGCGGATGGGACAGATACGCAGTATTTT	CASSYSLADGTDTQYF
TRBV10-3	TRBJ2-3	medium-sized	TRBD1	TGTGCCAGCAACCGGGACAGGGAGGCAGATACGCAGTATTTT	CASNRDREADTQYF
TRBV5-5	TRBJ1-3	-	TRBD1	TGTGCCAGCAGCCCGGGACAGGGCTCTGGAAACACCATATATTTT	CASSPGQGSGNTIYF
TRBV7-7	TRBJ2-3	-	-	TGTGCCAGCAGCTTACGGGGCGGGAATACAGATACGCAGTATTTT	CASSLRGGNTDTQYF
TRBV12-3/TRBV12-4	TRBJ2-7	few	TRBD2	TGTGCCAGCAGTCACGGACTAGCGGCCTACGAGCAGTACTTC	CASSHGLAAYEQYF
TRBV6-1	TRBJ1-2	few	-	TGTGCCAGCAGTGAAGCGATTGGAGGGGCCTATGGCTACACCTTC	CASSEAIGGAYGYTF
TRBV7-2	TRBJ2-6	-	TRBD1	TGTGCCAGCAGCTTGACAGGGGGAACCCACAACGTCCTGACTTTC	CASSLTGGTHNVLTF
TRBV4-3	TRBJ2-1	-	-	TGCGCCTCTTCAGGGGGGCCAGGGAATGAGCAGTTCTTC	CASSGGPGNEQFF
TRBV29-1	TRBJ2-7	many	TRBD2	TGCAGCGTTGAGCTCCCTAGCGGAGTAAGCGAGCAGTACTTC	CSVELPSGVSEQYF
TRBV5-5	TRBJ2-7	-	-	TGTGCCAGCAGCTTGGCAGGGAAATTCTACGAGCAGTACTTC	CASSLAGKFYEQYF
TRBV7-2	TRBJ2-1	-	TRBD1	TGTGCCAGCAGCCTAGGAGGGACAGGTACTGAGGAGCAGTTCTTC	CASSLGGTGTEEQFF
TRBV6-6	TRBJ2-6	-	-	TGTGCCAGCAGGGTTGACAGCTCTGGGGCCAACGTCCTGACTTTC	CASRVDSSGANVLTF
TRBV5-1	TRBJ2-6	-	-	TGCGCCAGCAGCTCCAGGGAAAGCTCTGGGGCCAACGTCCTGACTTTC	CASSSRESSGANVLTF
TRBV10-2	TRBJ1-5	many	-	TGCGCCAGCAGCGCGACAGACAGCAATCAGCCCCAGCATTTT	CASSATDSNQPQHF
TRBV7-2	TRBJ2-3	-	TRBD1	TGTGCCAGCAGCTCACAGGGGGCGCGTGGCACAGATACGCAGTATTTT	CASSSQGARGTDTQYF
TRBV4-2	TRBJ2-2	-	TRBD2	TGTGCCAGCAGCCAAGTGGGAAGCGGGAGAGACACCGGGGAGCTGTTTTTT	CASSQVGSGRDTGELFF
TRBV5-4	TRBJ1-2	-	TRBD1	TGTGCCAGCAGCTTGGAGGGACAGACGTATGGCTACACCTTC	CASSLEGQTYGYTF
TRBV7-2	TRBJ2-7	-	-	TGTGCCAGCAGCTCCCGTCGGGGCGTTATCTACGAGCAGTACTTC	CASSSRRGVIYEQYF
TRBV5-1	TRBJ2-7	few	-	TGCGCCAGCAGCTTGGTTACCCCGGCGGGTGAGCAGTACTTC	CASSLVTPAGEQYF
TRBV20-1	TRBJ2-5	-	TRBD1	TGCAGTGCTCCCCCCGGACAGGCGGTGACCCAGTACTTC	CSAPPGQAVTQYF
TRBV6-1	TRBJ2-7	-	-	TGTGCCAGCAGTGGGAGCAGAAGTACCTCTTGGGACGAGCAGTACTTC	CASSGSRSTSWDEQYF
TRBV5-6	TRBJ2-3	-	TRBD2	TGTGCCAGCACCTTAGCGGGAGGGCCTAGCGATACGCAGTATTTT	CASTLAGGPSDTQYF
TRBV5-5	TRBJ2-2	once	TRBD2	TGTGCCAGCAGTCGGGGACTAGCGCCTAACACCGGGGAGCTGTTTTTT	CASSRGLAPNTGELFF
TRBV20-1	TRBJ1-1	many	-	TGCAGTGCTAAACTTACACAGGGCCAGGGAACTGAAGCTTTCTTT	CSAKLTQGQGTEAFF
TRBV21-1	TRBJ2-1	-	-	TGTGCCAGCAGCAAATATCGGGACCAGTCGGATGAGCAGTTCTTC	CASSKYRDQSDEQFF
TRBV30	TRBJ1-6	few	TRBD1	TGTGCCTGGAGTGACCCTCCAGGGGGGGAGTCGCCCCTCCACTTT	CAWSDPPGGESPLHF
TRBV5-4	TRBJ1-2	-	-	TGTGCCAGCAGCTTGGCCGGTCCGGGATCCTATGGCTACACCTTC	CASSLAGPGSYGYTF
TRBV20-1	TRBJ2-5	few	TRBD2	TGCAGTGCTAGTCCACTAGCGGGAGTCGGAGAGACCCAGTACTTC	CSASPLAGVGETQYF